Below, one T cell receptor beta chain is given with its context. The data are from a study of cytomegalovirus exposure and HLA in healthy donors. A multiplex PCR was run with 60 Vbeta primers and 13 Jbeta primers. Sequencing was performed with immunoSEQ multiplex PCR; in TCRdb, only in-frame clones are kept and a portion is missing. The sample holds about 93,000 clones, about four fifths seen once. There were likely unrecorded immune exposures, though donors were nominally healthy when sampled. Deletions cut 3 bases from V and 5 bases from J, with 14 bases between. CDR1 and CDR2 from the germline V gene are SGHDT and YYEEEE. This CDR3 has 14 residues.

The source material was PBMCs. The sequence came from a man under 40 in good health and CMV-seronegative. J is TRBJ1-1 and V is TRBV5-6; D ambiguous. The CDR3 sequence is CASSSRVPGTEAFF. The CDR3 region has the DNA TGTGCCAGCAGCTCCCGGGTGCCGGGAACTGAAGCTTTCTTT.